Below, 24 T cell receptor beta chains from the same sample are listed, as sequenced in a study of blood T cell repertoires in COVID-19. Repertoires were generated with immunoSEQ multiplex PCR, while TCRdb's copy carries only in-frame clones and drops some. The sample includes approximately 19,000 clones, just over 85% seen only once; the top ten take roughly a sixth. The specimen sequenced was peripheral blood. The origin of the receptors is a human donor with active COVID-19. The donor label of this sample is uncertain.

This chain links TRBV7-2 with TRBJ2-3; 9 nucleotides align to TRBD2. With 0 bases clipped from V and 1 base from J, the junction kept 5 bases outside the gene matches. The germline V gene has CDR1 SGHTA and CDR2 FQGNSA. The CDR3 has 17 amino acids. For the CDR3, the DNA is TGTGCCAGCAGCTTAGCGCAGGCTAGCGGGGGCACAGATACGCAGTATTTT. It is translated as CASSLAQASGGTDTQYF.

This chain links TRBV11-3 with TRBJ2-2, with 7 bases aligning to TRBD1. The V gene's germline CDR1 is SGHNT and CDR2 YENEEA. Germline trimming cut 5 bases from V and 6 bases from J; bases unmatched to any gene: 3. The CDR3 is 13 amino acids. Written as DNA, the CDR3 is TGTGCCAGCAGCGTAACAGGGGCCGGGGAGCTGTTTTTT. The encoded protein is CASSVTGAGELFF.

The CDR3 loop is CASSYASDYGYTF. CDR3 DNA sequence: TGTGCCAGCAGTTACGCGTCGGACTATGGCTACACCTTC. The chain recombines TRBV2 with TRBJ1-2; no reliable D call. Trimming cost V 5 bases and J 3 bases, with 10 bases left between them. Germline V gene lookup returns CDR1 SNHLY and CDR2 FYNNEI. The CDR3 length is 13 residues. Combining the CDR3 with reference TRBV2 and TRBJ1-2 gives the whole variable domain EPEVTQTPSHQVTQMGQEVILRCVPISNHLYFYWYRQILGQKVEFLVSFYNNEISEKSEIFDDQFSVERPDGSNFTLKIRSTKLEDSAMYFCASSYASDYGYTFGSGTRLTVV.

This clone has a single count. This chain uses TRBV24-1 with TRBJ2-2, with 11 bases that match TRBD1. Trimming cost V 8 bases and J 0 bases; bases outside gene matches: 10. Germline V gene data show CDR1 as KGHDR and CDR2 as SFDVKD. This CDR3 spans 18 amino acids. The DNA for the CDR3 is TGTGCCACCAATACCGCGGGGGGACAGGGGGCGAACACCGGGGAGCTGTTTTTT. It yields the protein CATNTAGGQGANTGELFF.

The genes are TRBV2 and TRBJ2-7; perhaps TRBD1 as D (6 bases). Trimming took 7 bases from V and 8 from J, leaving 18 bases between them. Germline V gene sequence: CDR1 SNHLY, CDR2 FYNNEI. The CDR3 covers 13 residues. The chain's CDR3 is CASNGVGDIKQYF. Here the CDR3 DNA reads TGTGCCAGCAATGGGGTAGGGGACATAAAGCAGTACTTC.

In DNA form, the CDR3 reads TGTGCCAGTATGCCGGGACAGGCGATCGGGCCCCAGCATTTT. Translating gives CASMPGQAIGPQHF. This sequence joins TRBV6-5 and TRBJ1-5, with 8 bases that match TRBD1. Losses at the gene ends were 9 bases for V and 9 bases for J; bases not matched to a gene: 13. Germline V gene lookup returns CDR1 MNHEY and CDR2 SVGAGI. The CDR3 covers 14 residues.

The V call is TRBV10-1, the J call TRBJ2-7; 8 nucleotides line up with TRBD1. With 10 bases clipped from V and 6 bases from J, the junction kept 11 bases outside the gene matches. CDR1 is WNHNN and CDR2 is SYGVQD in the germline V gene (reference sequence). The CDR3 contains 13 residues. The CDR3: CANTDRGGREQYF. The CDR3 coding sequence is TGCGCCAACACCGACAGGGGAGGTCGCGAGCAGTACTTC.

This clone appeared a single time. The V and J genes are TRBV11-2 and TRBJ1-3; D call uncertain. Germline V gene data show CDR1 as SGHAT and CDR2 as FQNNGV. CDR3 length equals 14 residues. The germline V and J ends were trimmed by 2 bases and 2 bases, with 7 bases remaining between them. The CDR3 DNA sequence: TGTGCCAGCAGCTTATCCATCACTGGAAACACCATATATTTT. The encoded protein is CASSLSITGNTIYF.

The rearrangement links TRBV18 to TRBJ1-4; D ambiguous. CDR3 size: 12 residues. Germline V CDR1 and CDR2: KGHSH, LQKENI. The V gene lost 6 bases and the J gene lost 14 bases, with 16 bases spanning the gap. This CDR3 reads CASSDVGLVLFF. The CDR3 coding sequence is TGTGCCAGCTCGGACGTCGGACTGGTGCTGTTTTTT.

The chain joins TRBV7-2 to TRBJ2-7; 7 nucleotides match TRBD1. This CDR3 spans 15 amino acids. With V trimmed by 4 bases and J by 7 bases, 13 bases remained unmatched. CDR1 SGHTA and CDR2 FQGNSA come from the germline V gene. For the CDR3, the DNA is TGTGCCAGCAGCTCCAACACAGGGGCTTTGAGTGAGCAGTACTTC. Protein: CASSSNTGALSEQYF.

In the case of this clone: The sample has other DNA sequences that encode this CDR3 too. The chain links TRBV18 to TRBJ2-7, with TRBD1 matching 7 bases. CDR1 is KGHSH, CDR2 LQKENI, per germline. Trimming at V came to 3 bases and at J to 6 bases, leaving 11 bases not matched to a gene. CDR3 size: 15 residues. The CDR3: CASSPSIGGVTEQYF. CDR3 DNA: TGTGCCAGCTCACCTTCAATAGGGGGCGTTACCGAGCAGTACTTC.

The V call is TRBV11-3, the J call TRBJ1-5; D is uncertain. Germline CDR1 is SGHNT and CDR2 is YENEEA. V lost 5 bases and J lost 0, with 20 bases in between. The CDR3 length is 18 residues. CDR3 coding DNA: TGTGCCAGCAGCCCCGCCTTCGAGGCGATGTATAGCAATCAGCCCCAGCATTTT. Residues: CASSPAFEAMYSNQPQHF.

The V call is TRBV18, the J call TRBJ2-5; a possible D gene is TRBD1 (5 bases). The germline V gene has CDR1 KGHSH and CDR2 LQKENI. The CDR3 runs to 13 residues. V lost 8 bases and J 5 bases, leaving 15 bases between the germline ends. CDR3 nucleotides: TGTGCCAGCAGACATACAGGTCGGGAGACCCAGTACTTC. Protein sequence: CASRHTGRETQYF. Full variable domain (outside the CDR3, taken from reference TRBV18 and TRBJ2-5): NAGVMQNPRHLVRRRGQEARLRCSPMKGHSHVYWYRQLPEEGLKFMVYLQKENIIDESGMPKERFSAEFPKEGPSILRIQQVVRGDSAAYFCASRHTGRETQYFGPGTRLLVL.

The chain has TRBV6-2 or TRBV6-3 and TRBJ1-6; tentative D call: TRBD1 (6 bases). V was trimmed by 2 bases and J by 7 bases, leaving 12 bases between them. The CDR3 spans 15 residues. Germline V gives CDR1 MNHEY, CDR2 SVGEGT. CDR3 coding DNA: TGTGCCAGCAGTTACGGGGACACACTAAATTCACCCCTCCACTTT. Residues: CASSYGDTLNSPLHF.

V is TRBV6-2 or TRBV6-3 and J is TRBJ2-3, with TRBD2 matching 8 bases. This CDR3 contains 17 residues. After removal of 0 bases from V and 0 bases from J, the junction contained 5 bases not matched to a gene. Germline V CDR1 and CDR2: MNHEY, SVGEGT. CDR3 in DNA: TGTGCCAGCAGTTACTCGTTCGGACTAGCTAGCACAGATACGCAGTATTTT. Residues: CASSYSFGLASTDTQYF.

This chain joins TRBV28 and TRBJ2-7; TRBD2 matches 8 bases. J lost 2 bases, V lost 6 bases, and 12 bases had no gene match. Per the germline V gene, CDR1 is MDHEN and CDR2 is SYDVKM. The CDR3 covers 16 residues. CDR3 DNA: TGTGCCAGCAGGTCGTCAGGCCCCGGGGGGGCCTACGAGCAGTACTTC. It codes for CASRSSGPGGAYEQYF.

The chain is built from TRBV11-3 and TRBJ2-3; 10 nucleotides match TRBD2. The CDR3 sequence is 16 residues long. V was clipped by 3 bases and J by 5 bases; unmatched bases: 8. Germline V lookup: CDR1 SGHNT, CDR2 YENEEA. CDR3 amino acids: CASSFGLSGGGDTQYF. DNA for the CDR3: TGTGCCAGCAGCTTCGGGTTAAGCGGGGGGGGAGATACGCAGTATTTT.

The genes are TRBV7-2 and TRBJ2-7; a possible D gene is TRBD1 (6 bases). The V gene lost 0 bases and the J gene lost 5 bases, with 11 bases spanning the gap. Germline V gene data show CDR1 as SGHTA and CDR2 as FQGNSA. The CDR3 has 14 residues. The CDR3 DNA reads TGTGCCAGCAGCTTAGCCAGACAGGCCCACGAGCAGTACTTC. It codes for CASSLARQAHEQYF.

The V call is TRBV10-3, the J call TRBJ2-7; no firm D call. The V gene's germline CDR1 is ENHRY and CDR2 SYGVKD. The V and J ends lost 4 bases and 1 base respectively, with 5 bases between them. The CDR3 covers 12 residues. DNA for the CDR3: TGTGCCATCAGTGCCTTATCCTACGAGCAGTACTTC. Protein sequence: CAISALSYEQYF.

The chain employs TRBV29-1 and TRBJ2-5; 8 nucleotides agree with TRBD1. This CDR3 region has 14 residues. Germline lookup yields CDR1 SQVTM and CDR2 ANQGSEA. Germline trimming cut 5 bases from V and 2 bases from J; bases unmatched to any gene: 7. CDR3 sequence: CSVLTGAVQETQYF. As DNA, the CDR3 is TGCAGCGTTCTGACAGGGGCAGTTCAAGAGACCCAGTACTTC. Full variable domain (rest looked up from reference TRBV29-1 and TRBJ2-5): SAVISQKPSRDICQRGTSLTIQCQVDSQVTMMFWYRQQPGQSLTLIATANQGSEATYESGFVIDKFPISRPNLTFSTLTVSNMSPEDSSIYLCSVLTGAVQETQYFGPGTRLLVL.

The rearrangement joins TRBV6-6 to TRBJ2-7, with D possibly being TRBD2 (6 bases). The CDR3 has 13 residues. The V gene's germline CDR1 is MNHNY and CDR2 SVGAGI (reference sequence). Trimming pared 5 bases from V and 5 bases from J, leaving 13 bases between. The DNA of the CDR3 is TGTGCCAGCAGTCCCCCCGGGAGCCACGAGCAGTACTTC. It encodes CASSPPGSHEQYF.

The chain recombines TRBV4-2 with TRBJ1-5; the D gene is possibly TRBD1 (5 bases). The CDR3 is 16 residues long. V lost 0 bases, J lost 0 bases, and 9 bases lay in between. Germline V gene lookup returns CDR1 LGHNA and CDR2 YNFKEQ. The CDR3 sequence is CASSQDSQGSNQPQHF. The CDR3 coding sequence is TGTGCCAGCAGCCAAGATTCCCAGGGTAGCAATCAGCCCCAGCATTTT.

This sequence joins TRBV2 and TRBJ1-3, with no clear D. This CDR3 region has 14 residues. V was pared by 4 bases and J by 3 bases, with 10 bases between. CDR1 is SNHLY, CDR2 FYNNEI, per germline. CDR3 protein: CASSGLLLGNTIYF. CDR3 coding DNA: TGTGCCAGCAGTGGACTGTTACTTGGAAACACCATATATTTT.

This clone was counted a few times. The chain employs TRBV4-3 and TRBJ1-4; D unclear. The CDR3 has 18 residues. V was clipped by 0 bases and J by 8 bases, with 22 bases between them. CDR1 is LGHNA, CDR2 YSLEER, per germline. CDR3 DNA sequence: TGCGCCAGCAGCCAAGATCGGTTATTCCCGGGGTTGAGGGAAAAACTGTTTTTT. Its protein product is CASSQDRLFPGLREKLFF.